The sequence of this T cell receptor (beta chain) was determined in a study of cytomegalovirus exposure and HLA in healthy donors. The CDR3 runs to 13 residues. The junction had 4 bases not matched to a gene; V was cut back by 2 bases and J by 8 bases. The germline gives CDR1 SGHDT, CDR2 YYEEEE. Use of 60 Vbeta and 13 Jbeta primers characterized the PCR. Method: immunoSEQ multiplex PCR; TCRdb's copy keeps in-frame clones and lacks some. The repertoire consists of fewer than 120,000 clones, with around 85% occurring once and the leading ten covering more than 1.5%. The clonotype comes from a middle-aged man in good health and CMV-seronegative. Input material: PBMCs. The genes are TRBV5-6 and TRBJ2-1; 7 nucleotides agree with TRBD1. The CDR3 region has the DNA TGTGCCAGCAGCTTTAGGGGGCTGTATGAGCAGTTCTTC. It encodes CASSFRGLYEQFF.